Each of the 26 T cell receptor beta chains below was sequenced from the same sample in a study of identical twins. TCRdb fed the 5' RACE reads into MiXCR, producing one record per CDR3 protein. In the table there are 600,000 to 850,000 distinct CDR3 sequences, 18% of which are singletons. This sample also appeared in a second study, on T cells expressing NK-cell markers.

The sample was PBMCs. These receptor sequences come from a woman under 30 in good health.

In its sample, this clonotype was seen a few times. The chain uses TRBV3-1 and TRBJ2-1; D may be TRBD2 (5 bases). The germline V and J ends were trimmed by 6 bases and 5 bases, with 11 bases remaining between them. Germline loops: CDR1 LGHDT, CDR2 YNNKEL (reference sequence). The CDR3 contains 13 residues. In DNA form, the CDR3 reads TGTGCCAGCAGAGGACTGGAAAACAATGAGCAGTTCTTC. Its translation is CASRGLENNEQFF.

The V and J genes are TRBV10-3 and TRBJ2-1, with 12 bases lining up with TRBD2. The CDR3 runs 14 residues. In germline, CDR1 is ENHRY, CDR2 SYGVKD. The trim removed 4 bases at V and 7 bases at J, leaving 2 bases unmatched. Written as DNA, the CDR3 is TGTGCCATCAGTGGTGGACTAGCGGGAAATGAGCAGTTCTTC. This codes for CAISGGLAGNEQFF.

This clonotype has a handful of counts. The chain couples TRBV6-5 to TRBJ2-5, with D possibly being TRBD1 (6 bases). This CDR3 is 11 amino acids long. V gave up 8 bases and J gave up 5 bases, with 9 bases separating them. Germline V gene data show CDR1 as MNHEY and CDR2 as SVGAGI. DNA of the CDR3: TGTGCCAGCTGGGGGCGGGAGACCCAGTACTTC. Protein: CASWGRETQYF.

The chain recombines TRBV7-8 with TRBJ2-3; D not certain. From germline, CDR1 is SGHVS and CDR2 FQNEAQ. Trimming cost V 1 base and J 1 base, with 12 bases left between them. The CDR3 is made up of 16 amino acids. This CDR3 reads CASSLVSLSGTDTQYF. The CDR3 region has the DNA TGTGCCAGCAGCTTAGTGTCCTTATCGGGCACAGATACGCAGTATTTT. The complete variable domain, with remaining parts taken from reference TRBV7-8 and TRBJ2-3, reads GAGVSQSPRYKVAKRGQDVALRCDPISGHVSLFWYQQALGQGPEFLTYFQNEAQLDKSGLPSDRFFAERPEGSVSTLKIQRTQQEDSAVYLCASSLVSLSGTDTQYFGPGTRLTVL.

V and J are TRBV5-1 and TRBJ2-1, with TRBD2 identical over 7 bases. Germline V gives CDR1 SGHRS, CDR2 YFSETQ. This CDR3 comprises 15 residues. V shed 3 bases, J shed 7 bases, and the junction held 10 bases outside the gene matches. CDR3 sequence: CASSSPGLNANEQFF. The CDR3, as DNA: TGCGCCAGCAGCTCCCCGGGACTAAACGCGAATGAGCAGTTCTTC.

This clonotype has more than one count but fewer than ten. The chain recombines TRBV24-1 with TRBJ2-1; 14 nucleotides align to TRBD2. V lost 3 bases to trimming and J lost 14 bases; unmatched junction nucleotides: 8. The CDR3 covers 15 residues. Looked up from germline, CDR1 is KGHDR and CDR2 is SFDVKD. In nucleotides, the CDR3 is TGTGCCACCAGTGATCCCGGACTAGCGGGAGGTGTTAAGTTCTTC. As protein: CATSDPGLAGGVKFF.

This clonotype was counted between two and nine times. The J gene is TRBJ1-1, the V gene TRBV7-9; D gene uncertain. The V gene lost 5 bases and the J gene lost 5 bases, with 9 bases spanning the gap. Germline V gives CDR1 SEHNR, CDR2 FQNEAQ (reference sequence). The CDR3 runs 12 residues. CDR3: CASSPALTEAFF. Written as DNA, the CDR3 is TGTGCCAGCAGCCCTGCTTTGACTGAAGCTTTCTTT.

This chain uses TRBV5-1 with TRBJ2-2; no definite D call. Germline-derived CDR1 and CDR2 are SGHRS and YFSETQ. V lost 4 bases to trimming and J lost 2 bases, with 12 bases between them. This CDR3 spans 15 amino acids. The CDR3 reads CASSRGRPNTGELFF. The CDR3 DNA reads as TGCGCCAGCAGCCGTGGTCGTCCCAACACCGGGGAGCTGTTTTTT.

This clonotype was picked up a small number of times. The chain carries TRBV9 and TRBJ2-3; TRBD1 agrees at 7 bases. CDR1 and CDR2 (germline): SGDLS, YYNGEE. CDR3 size: 16 residues. The V gene end was trimmed by 6 bases and the J gene end by 3 bases; junction bases not matched to a gene: 13. This chain's CDR3 is CASTSSQGQKTDTQYF. DNA of the CDR3: TGTGCCAGCACCTCTTCCCAGGGACAGAAAACAGATACGCAGTATTTT.

The CDR3 bases are TGCGCCAGTACGTCTGGGGACAGGACCACCTACGAGCAGTACTTC. It specifies CASTSGDRTTYEQYF. The chain carries TRBV5-1 and TRBJ2-7; 8 bases agree with TRBD1. This CDR3 has 15 residues. V shed 8 bases and J 2 bases; nucleotides not matched to a gene: 12. From germline, CDR1 is SGHRS and CDR2 YFSETQ.

This sequence joins TRBV3-1 and TRBJ2-3, with 9 bases fitting TRBD2. This CDR3 spans 15 amino acids. Germline trimming cut 4 bases from V and 5 bases from J; bases unmatched to any gene: 7. CDR1 and CDR2 (germline): LGHDT, YNNKEL (reference sequence). CDR3 loop: CASSPLQAGGDTQYF. The CDR3 region has the DNA TGTGCCAGCAGCCCTCTGCAAGCGGGGGGAGATACGCAGTATTTT.

In its sample, this clonotype was seen a few times. The chain employs TRBV10-2 and TRBJ2-3; D remains ambiguous. Germline CDR1 reads WSHSY; CDR2 reads SAAADI. This CDR3 region has 13 residues. Trimming shortened V by 4 bases and J by 5 bases, and 10 bases separated the two germline ends. This chain's CDR3 is CASSVLAEDTQYF. The CDR3 coding sequence is TGCGCCAGCAGTGTTCTCGCTGAAGATACGCAGTATTTT.

This clonotype showed up many times. V and J are TRBV15 and TRBJ1-2; no firm D call. The CDR3 totals 14 residues. Trimming removed 0 bases at V and 5 bases at J, with 10 bases between. Per the germline V gene, CDR1 is LNHNV and CDR2 is YYDKDF (reference sequence). In nucleotides, the CDR3 is TGTGCCACCAGCAGAGATCGGGTGGGATATGGCTACACCTTC. Protein: CATSRDRVGYGYTF. The variable domain in full, with the rest retrieved from reference TRBV15 and TRBJ1-2, is DAMVIQNPRYQVTQFGKPVTLSCSQTLNHNVMYWYQQKSSQAPKLLFHYYDKDFNNEADTPDNFQSRRPNTSFCFLDIRSPGLGDTAMYLCATSRDRVGYGYTFGSGTRLTVV.

The rearrangement uses TRBV6-5 and TRBJ2-2; D uncertain. This CDR3 comprises 14 residues. Germline V CDR1 and CDR2: MNHEY, SVGAGI. The ends were cut back, 2 bases at V and 4 bases at J, with 8 bases in the middle. CDR3 amino acids: CASSYGTSTGELFF. DNA for the CDR3: TGTGCCAGCAGTTACGGCACAAGCACCGGGGAGCTGTTTTTT.

This clonotype was counted only a few times. This chain links TRBV29-1 with TRBJ2-1; D gene ambiguous. CDR3 length: 13 residues. Trimming stripped 4 bases from V and 5 bases from J, with 12 bases between. CDR1 is SQVTM, CDR2 ANQGSEA, per germline. The CDR3 is CSVVLNSNNEQFF. The CDR3 nucleotides are TGCAGCGTTGTCCTAAATAGCAACAATGAGCAGTTCTTC.

This clonotype was seen a few times. The V gene is TRBV18, the J gene TRBJ1-1; TRBD1 is a possible D gene (5 bases). The V gene's germline CDR1 is KGHSH and CDR2 LQKENI. V was pared by 2 bases and J by 0 bases, with 10 bases between. This CDR3 is 15 amino acids long. The CDR3 reads CASSPGTLVNTEAFF. Here the CDR3 DNA reads TGTGCCAGCTCACCAGGGACCCTTGTGAACACTGAAGCTTTCTTT.

The chain uses TRBV11-2 and TRBJ2-2; possible D gene TRBD2, 5 bases. Germline-derived CDR1 and CDR2 are SGHAT and FQNNGV. The V gene lost 2 bases and the J gene lost 8 bases, with 15 bases spanning the gap. There are 15 residues in the CDR3. The CDR3 region is CASSLYRAVLGELFF. In nucleotides, the CDR3 is TGTGCCAGCAGCTTATACAGAGCGGTCCTAGGGGAGCTGTTTTTT.

This clonotype was seen only a few times. The rearrangement uses TRBV10-1 and TRBJ2-1; no definite D call. Trimming shortened V by 3 bases and J by 7 bases, and 7 bases separated the two germline ends. The CDR3 totals 12 residues. CDR1 WNHNN and CDR2 SYGVQD come from the germline V gene (reference sequence). CDR3 loop: CASSDIGNEQFF. The CDR3 DNA reads TGCGCCAGCAGTGACATCGGGAATGAGCAGTTCTTC.

The genes are TRBV3-1 and TRBJ2-1; a weak D match, TRBD1 (5 bases). Trimming took 10 bases from V and 1 from J, leaving 17 bases between them. There are 15 residues in the CDR3. The germline gives CDR1 LGHDT, CDR2 YNNKEL (reference sequence). The CDR3 DNA follows: TGTGCCACCTGCCAAGGGGTCCAATCCTACAATGAGCAGTTCTTC. As protein: CATCQGVQSYNEQFF.

This clonotype was seen a few times. This rearrangement joins TRBV30 to TRBJ2-1; D might be TRBD2 (6 bases). The CDR3 is 14 residues long. V lost 2 bases and J lost 4, with 12 bases in between. CDR1 is GTSNPN and CDR2 is SVGIG in the germline V gene (reference sequence). The CDR3 bases are TGTGCCTGGAGTAGGAGGGCCGATTACAATGAGCAGTTCTTC. Encoded protein: CAWSRRADYNEQFF.

This clonotype was detected a few times. The chain has TRBV7-9 and TRBJ2-3; TRBD2 matches at 12 bases. Trimming at V came to 5 bases and at J to 14 bases, leaving 8 bases not matched to a gene. The CDR3 is 13 amino acids. The germline V gene encodes CDR1 SEHNR and CDR2 FQNEAQ (reference sequence). The CDR3 protein is CASSPSGRAVPYF. The CDR3 DNA sequence: TGTGCCAGCAGCCCTAGCGGGAGGGCCGTTCCGTATTTT.

This clonotype was picked up a small number of times. This chain connects TRBV12-3 or TRBV12-4 to TRBJ1-1; perhaps TRBD1 as D (5 bases). This CDR3 comprises 11 residues. V was pared by 6 bases and J by 11 bases, with 13 bases between. The CDR3 DNA reads TGTGCCAGCAGCTCCGCAGGGCGGGCTTTCTTT. Translating gives CASSSAGRAFF.

This clonotype has just a few counts. The chain uses TRBV7-6 and TRBJ1-6; 11 bases fit TRBD1. The J segment lost 8 bases and the V segment lost 3 bases, leaving 9 bases of the junction unmatched. The CDR3 is 17 amino acids. CDR1 is SGHVS and CDR2 is FNYEAQ in the germline V gene. The CDR3 protein is CASSFDPDRGQHSPLHF. In DNA, the CDR3 is TGTGCCAGCAGCTTTGACCCGGACAGGGGGCAACATTCACCCCTCCACTTT.

The chain combines TRBV12-3 or TRBV12-4 with TRBJ2-1, with a possible D match to TRBD2 (5 bases). The CDR3 spans 14 residues. V was clipped by 7 bases and J by 8 bases, with 18 bases between them. For the CDR3, the DNA is TGTGCCAGCACAAGGGAGAGTTATAGGTATGAGCAGTTCTTC. Translated: CASTRESYRYEQFF.

Here the CDR3 reads CASSVGPAGLQETQYF. The CDR3 region has the DNA TGTGCCAGCAGCGTAGGGCCAGCGGGGCTTCAAGAGACCCAGTACTTC. The rearrangement joins TRBV9 to TRBJ2-5; TRBD2 agrees at 7 bases. Trimming removed 0 bases from V and 2 bases from J; junction bases left unmatched: 7. This CDR3 is 16 amino acids long. Germline lookup yields CDR1 SGDLS and CDR2 YYNGEE. Drawing the rest from reference TRBV9 and TRBJ2-5, the complete variable domain is DSGVTQTPKHLITATGQRVTLRCSPRSGDLSVYWYQQSLDQGLQFLIQYYNGEERAKGNILERFSAQQFPDLHSELNLSSLELGDSALYFCASSVGPAGLQETQYFGPGTRLLVL.

V usage is TRBV7-9 and J usage is TRBJ2-1; TRBD2 matches at 10 bases. CDR1 is SEHNR and CDR2 is FQNEAQ in the germline V gene (reference sequence). Trimming took 1 base from V and 7 from J; bases not matched to a gene: 7. CDR3 size: 16 residues. CDR3 DNA sequence: TGTGCCAGCAGCTTAGGGAGCGGGAGGGCCGTGAATGAGCAGTTCTTC. Its translation: CASSLGSGRAVNEQFF. Combining the CDR3 with reference TRBV7-9 and TRBJ2-1 gives the whole variable domain DTGVSQNPRHKITKRGQNVTFRCDPISEHNRLYWYRQTLGQGPEFLTYFQNEAQLEKSRLLSDRFSAERPKGSFSTLEIQRTEQGDSAMYLCASSLGSGRAVNEQFFGPGTRLTVL.